One T cell receptor beta chain is described in this entry. Its specificity is not known. The data were obtained in a study of PD-1 blockade in classical Hodgkin lymphoma. The CDR3 contains 13 residues. From germline, CDR1 is ENHRY and CDR2 SYGVKD. V shed 0 bases and J shed 5 bases, with 8 bases lying between them. Clones were sequenced by immunoSEQ multiplex PCR, and TCRdb holds only the in-frame ones, with some missing. The sample records about 6,500 clones, about 72% being singletons. Following autologous stem cell transplantation, relapse occurred in every patient, and exposure to brentuximab vedotin varied. Points from the study as a whole: At baseline, newly diagnosed patients reportedly showed less TCR diversity than healthy donors.

The gene calls are TRBV10-3 and TRBJ2-7; D uncertain. The sample in question was peripheral blood mononuclear cells (PBMCs), obtained at baseline. The receptor comes from a human donor with classical Hodgkin lymphoma. DNA for the CDR3: TGTGCCATCAGTGAGTCGAATAGCAACGAGCAGTACTTC. Translated, it gives CAISESNSNEQYF.